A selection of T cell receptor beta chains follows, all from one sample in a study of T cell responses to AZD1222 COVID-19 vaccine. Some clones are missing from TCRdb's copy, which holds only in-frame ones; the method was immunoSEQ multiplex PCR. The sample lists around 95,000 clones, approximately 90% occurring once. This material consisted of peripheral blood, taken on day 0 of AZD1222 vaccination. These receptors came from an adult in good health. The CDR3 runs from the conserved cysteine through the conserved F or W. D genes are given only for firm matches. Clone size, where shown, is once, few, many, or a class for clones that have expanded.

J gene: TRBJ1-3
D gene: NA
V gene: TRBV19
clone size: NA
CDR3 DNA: TGTGCCAGCACCCTTCGGGGACCCTCTGGAAACACCATATATTTT
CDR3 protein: CASTLRGPSGNTIYF

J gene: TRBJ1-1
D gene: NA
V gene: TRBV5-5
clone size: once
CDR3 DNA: TGTGCCAGCAGCTTAGTATCCGAAGCTTTCTTT
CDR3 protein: CASSLVSEAFF

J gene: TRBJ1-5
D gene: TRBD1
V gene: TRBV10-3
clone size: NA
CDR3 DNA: TGTGCCATCAGACGGGACAGTAATCAGCCCCAGCATTTT
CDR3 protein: CAIRRDSNQPQHF

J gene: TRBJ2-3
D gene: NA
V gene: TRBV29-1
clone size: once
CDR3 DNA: TGCAGCGCGCGGGTCTCGGGTACGCAGTATTTT
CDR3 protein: CSARVSGTQYF

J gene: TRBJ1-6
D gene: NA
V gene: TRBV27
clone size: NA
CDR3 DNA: TGTGCCAGCAGTTTATCGGAACTACAGGGTATCGGCTCACCCCTCCACTTT
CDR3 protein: CASSLSELQGIGSPLHF

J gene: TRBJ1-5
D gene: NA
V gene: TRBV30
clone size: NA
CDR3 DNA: TGTGCCTGGAGTCCCGCTTTGAATCAGCCCCAGCATTTT
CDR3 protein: CAWSPALNQPQHF

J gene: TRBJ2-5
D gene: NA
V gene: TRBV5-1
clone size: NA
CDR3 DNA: TGCGCCAGCAGGTGGACGGGAGTCAAGGAAGAGACCCAGTACTTC
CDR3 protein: CASRWTGVKEETQYF

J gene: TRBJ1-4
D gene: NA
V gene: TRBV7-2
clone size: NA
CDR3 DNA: TGTGCCAGCAGCTTAGCACAGGGCCTCGCAACTAATGAAAAACTGTTTTTT
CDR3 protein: CASSLAQGLATNEKLFF

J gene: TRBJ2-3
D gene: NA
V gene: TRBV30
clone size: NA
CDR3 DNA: TGTGCCGGGATGGGGGATACGCAGTATTTT
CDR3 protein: CAGMGDTQYF

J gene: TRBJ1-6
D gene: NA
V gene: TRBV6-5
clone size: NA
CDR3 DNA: TGTGCCAGCAGCCTAGACAGATATAATTCACCCCTCCACTTT
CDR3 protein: CASSLDRYNSPLHF

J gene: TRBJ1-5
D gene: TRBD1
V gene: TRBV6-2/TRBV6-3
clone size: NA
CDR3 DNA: TGTGCCAGCAGTTACCGACAGGGCGGTAGCAATCAGCCCCAGCATTTT
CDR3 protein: CASSYRQGGSNQPQHF

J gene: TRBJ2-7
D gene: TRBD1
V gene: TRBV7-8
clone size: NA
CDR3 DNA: TGTGCCAGCAGCTTAGTTGGCCGACTGGGACAGGGCGACGAGCAGTACTTC
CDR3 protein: CASSLVGRLGQGDEQYF

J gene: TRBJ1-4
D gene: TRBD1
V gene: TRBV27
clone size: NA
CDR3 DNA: TGTGCCAGCAGTAGCCAGGGGGCGCGGGTTAATGAAAAACTGTTTTTT
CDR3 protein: CASSSQGARVNEKLFF

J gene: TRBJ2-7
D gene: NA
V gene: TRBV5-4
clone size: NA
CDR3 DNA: TGTGCCAGCAGCCCTATCGGGGACTCCTACGAGCAGTACTTC
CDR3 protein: CASSPIGDSYEQYF

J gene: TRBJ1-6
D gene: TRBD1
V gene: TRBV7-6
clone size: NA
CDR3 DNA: TGTGCCAGCAGCTCACAGGGGGATAATTCACCCCTCCACTTT
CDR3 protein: CASSSQGDNSPLHF

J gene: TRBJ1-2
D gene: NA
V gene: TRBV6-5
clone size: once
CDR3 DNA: TGTGCCAGCAGTTACTCGACCGTGGGAGCTAACTATGGCTACACCTTC
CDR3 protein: CASSYSTVGANYGYTF

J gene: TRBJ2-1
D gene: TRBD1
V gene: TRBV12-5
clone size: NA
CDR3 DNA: TGTGCTAGTGGTTTGAGACAGGGTTCGGTACACAATGAGCAGTTCTTC
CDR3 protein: CASGLRQGSVHNEQFF

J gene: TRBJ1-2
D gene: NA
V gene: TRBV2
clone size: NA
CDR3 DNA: TGTGCCAGCAGTGAAGAAGCGAAATCGACAGCAGATTACTATGGCTACACCTTC
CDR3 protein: CASSEEAKSTADYYGYTF

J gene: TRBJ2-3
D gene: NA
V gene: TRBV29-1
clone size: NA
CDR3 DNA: TGCAGCGTTGAAGGCCGCCAGGAGCAGAGAGATACGCAGTATTTT
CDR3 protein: CSVEGRQEQRDTQYF

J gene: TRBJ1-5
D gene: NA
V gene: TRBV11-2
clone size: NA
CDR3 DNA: TGTGCCAGCAGCTTTCAAGGGCAGGGCAATCAGCCCCAGCATTTT
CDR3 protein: CASSFQGQGNQPQHF

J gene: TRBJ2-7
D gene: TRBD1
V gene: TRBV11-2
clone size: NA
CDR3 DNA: TGTGCCAGCAGCTTAGATCGAGGCAGGGGGCCTTCCTACGAGCAGTACTTC
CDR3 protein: CASSLDRGRGPSYEQYF

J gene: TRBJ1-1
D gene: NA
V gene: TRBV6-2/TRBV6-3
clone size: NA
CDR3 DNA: TGTGCCAGCAGTTACGGGGGAGGCGGGGTCAACACTGAAGCTTTCTTT
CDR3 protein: CASSYGGGGVNTEAFF

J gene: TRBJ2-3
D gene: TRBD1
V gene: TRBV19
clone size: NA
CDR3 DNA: TGTGCCAGCTCCTCCGGGACAGGGGGGGCAGATACGCAGTATTTT
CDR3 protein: CASSSGTGGADTQYF

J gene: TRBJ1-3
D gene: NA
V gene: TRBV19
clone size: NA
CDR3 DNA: TGTGCCAGTAGTTTAGCCGGGGACATCTCTGGAAACACCATATATTTT
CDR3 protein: CASSLAGDISGNTIYF

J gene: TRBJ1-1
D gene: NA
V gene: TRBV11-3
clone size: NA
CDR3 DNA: TGTGCCAGCAAGGAGTTGGGCGGGGGCACTGAAGCTTTCTTT
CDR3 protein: CASKELGGGTEAFF

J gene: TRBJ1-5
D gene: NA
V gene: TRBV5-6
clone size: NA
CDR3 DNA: TGTGCCAGCAGCTTCAGGGGCAGCTATCAGCCCCAGCATTTT
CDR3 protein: CASSFRGSYQPQHF

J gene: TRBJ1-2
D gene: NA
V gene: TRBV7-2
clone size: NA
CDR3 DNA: TGTGCCAGCAGCTTAGCAGGGGTCGCTGGCTACACCTTC
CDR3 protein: CASSLAGVAGYTF

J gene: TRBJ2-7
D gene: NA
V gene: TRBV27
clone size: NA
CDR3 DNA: TGTGCCAGCAGTGGCGGGGAGACCTACGAGCAGTACTTC
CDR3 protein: CASSGGETYEQYF